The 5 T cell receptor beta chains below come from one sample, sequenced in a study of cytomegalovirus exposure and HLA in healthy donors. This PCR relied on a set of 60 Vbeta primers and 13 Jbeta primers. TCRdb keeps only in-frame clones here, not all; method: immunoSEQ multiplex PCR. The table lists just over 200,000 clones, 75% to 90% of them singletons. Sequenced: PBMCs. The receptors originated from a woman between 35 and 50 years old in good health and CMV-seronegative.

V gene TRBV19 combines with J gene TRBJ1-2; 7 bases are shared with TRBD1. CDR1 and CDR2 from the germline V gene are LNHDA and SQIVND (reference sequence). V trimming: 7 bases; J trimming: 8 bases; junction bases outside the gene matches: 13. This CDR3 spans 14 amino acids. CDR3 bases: TGTGCCAGTACCGTCGACAGGGTCCTTGGCGGCTACACCTTC. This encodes CASTVDRVLGGYTF.

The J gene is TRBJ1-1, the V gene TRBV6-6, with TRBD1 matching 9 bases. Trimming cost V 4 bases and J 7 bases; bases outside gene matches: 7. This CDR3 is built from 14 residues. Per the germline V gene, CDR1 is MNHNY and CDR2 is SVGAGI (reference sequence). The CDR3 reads CASSSPRTGDEAFF. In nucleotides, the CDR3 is TGTGCCAGCAGTTCCCCCCGGACAGGGGATGAAGCTTTCTTT.

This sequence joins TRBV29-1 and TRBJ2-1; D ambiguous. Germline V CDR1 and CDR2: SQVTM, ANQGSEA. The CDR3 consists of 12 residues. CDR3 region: CSPIGLSNEQFF. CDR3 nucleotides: TGCAGTCCAATTGGCCTTTCTAATGAGCAGTTCTTC.

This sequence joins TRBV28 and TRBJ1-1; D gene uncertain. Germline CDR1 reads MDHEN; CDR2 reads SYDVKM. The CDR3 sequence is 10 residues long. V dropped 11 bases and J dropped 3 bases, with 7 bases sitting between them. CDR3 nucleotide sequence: TGTGCCGGAGGTGACACTGAAGCTTTCTTT. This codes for CAGGDTEAFF.

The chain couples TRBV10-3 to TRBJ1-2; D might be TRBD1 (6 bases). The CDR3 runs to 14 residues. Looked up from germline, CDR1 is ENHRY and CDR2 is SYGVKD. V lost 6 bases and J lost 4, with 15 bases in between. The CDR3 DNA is TGTGCCATCAGGGAGCCAGGACAGAGCTATGGCTACACCTTC. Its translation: CAIREPGQSYGYTF.